This T cell receptor (beta chain) was found in a study of radiotherapy plus CTLA-4 blockade in lung cancer. Study-wide context: Of all patients, around 19% responded objectively and around 31% showed disease control.

The CDR3 is made up of 13 amino acids. V was pared by 4 bases and J by 5 bases, with 11 bases between. From germline, CDR1 is MGHRA and CDR2 YSYEKL. People whose metastatic non-small-cell lung cancer was chemo-refractory got focal radiation along with CTLA-4 blockade by ipilimumab. A remark on this clone: Its antigen is currently unknown.

Whole-study findings and limits: Reported findings show early blood T cell clone dynamics, with interferon-beta, best predicted response. There was expansion of tumor-derived TCR clones in blood after radiotherapy plus ipilimumab.

Libraries were prepared by immunoSEQ multiplex PCR; TCRdb keeps only in-frame clonotypes and omits some of them. The sample shows some 110,000 clones, 81% of them seen only once. This TCR was recovered from a human donor with non-small cell lung cancer that progressed on radiotherapy plus ipilimumab. Some clones in this sample may be carry-over from other donors' samples. The specimen comprised peripheral blood, sampled from a patient treated with radiotherapy plus ipilimumab. The chain joins TRBV4-1 to TRBJ2-5; perhaps TRBD1 as D (6 bases). CDR3 sequence: CASSPRQGETQYF. Written as DNA, the CDR3 is TGCGCCAGCAGCCCCCGCCAGGGGGAGACCCAGTACTTC.